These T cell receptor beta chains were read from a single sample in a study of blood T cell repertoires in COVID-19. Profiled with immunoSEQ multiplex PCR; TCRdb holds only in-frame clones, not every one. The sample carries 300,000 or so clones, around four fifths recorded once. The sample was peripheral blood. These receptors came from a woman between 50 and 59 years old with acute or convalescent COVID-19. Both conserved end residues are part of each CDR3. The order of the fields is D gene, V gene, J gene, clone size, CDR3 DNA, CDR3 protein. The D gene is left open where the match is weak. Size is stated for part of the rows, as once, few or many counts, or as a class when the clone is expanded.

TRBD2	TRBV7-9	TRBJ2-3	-	TGTGCCAGCAGCTCAGGACTAGCGGGGGGGAGCACAGATACGCAGTATTTT	CASSSGLAGGSTDTQYF
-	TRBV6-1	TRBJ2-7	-	TGTGCCAGCAGTGAAGGTTTGGGCGACTCCTACGAGCAGTACTTC	CASSEGLGDSYEQYF
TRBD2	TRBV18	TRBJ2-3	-	TGTGCCAGCTCACCGACTAGCGGGAGCACAGATACGCAGTATTTT	CASSPTSGSTDTQYF
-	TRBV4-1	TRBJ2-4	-	TGCGCCAGCAGGGGGCTGGGGGCCAAAAACATTCAGTACTTC	CASRGLGAKNIQYF
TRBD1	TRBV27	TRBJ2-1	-	TGTGCCAGCAGTTTACACCTAGGGGACAGGTTAGCCTACAATGAGCAGTTCTTC	CASSLHLGDRLAYNEQFF
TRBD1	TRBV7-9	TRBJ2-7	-	TGTGCCAGCAGCGCCGGGACAGGGCGCGAGCAGTACTTC	CASSAGTGREQYF
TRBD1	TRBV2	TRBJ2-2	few	TGTGCCAGCAGACGACAGGGATCCGACACCGGGGAGCTGTTTTTT	CASRRQGSDTGELFF
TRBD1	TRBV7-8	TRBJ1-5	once	TGTGCCAGCAGCTATCGGACAGGGAGCAATCAGCCCCAGCATTTT	CASSYRTGSNQPQHF
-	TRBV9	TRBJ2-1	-	TGTGCCAGCAGCGTAGGACTAGACCCCAATGAGCAGTTCTTC	CASSVGLDPNEQFF
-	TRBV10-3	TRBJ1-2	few	TGTGCCATCAGTACTCAGGGGCTCCACTATGGCTACACCTTC	CAISTQGLHYGYTF
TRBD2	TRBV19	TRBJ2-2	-	TGTGCCAGTAGTCCCCGTCCGGGGGGGCCCACCGGGGAGCTGTTTTTT	CASSPRPGGPTGELFF
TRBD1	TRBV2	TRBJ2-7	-	TGTGCCAGCAGTGAACAGGGGGTGGATGACTACGAGCAGTACTTC	CASSEQGVDDYEQYF
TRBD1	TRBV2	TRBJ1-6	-	TGTGCCAGCAGTGATAACAGGGGGACCAATTCACCCCTCCACTTT	CASSDNRGTNSPLHF
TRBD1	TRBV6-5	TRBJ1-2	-	TGTGCCAGCAACCCAGGGGGCGCACGTGGCTATGGCTACACCTTC	CASNPGGARGYGYTF
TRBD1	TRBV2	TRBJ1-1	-	TGTGCCAGCGGGACAGGGGGTGGTCCTGAAGCTTTCTTT	CASGTGGGPEAFF
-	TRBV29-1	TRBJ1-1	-	TGCAGCGTTGGCGGCGACTGGGTCACTGAAGCTTTCTTT	CSVGGDWVTEAFF
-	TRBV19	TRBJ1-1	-	TGTGCCAGTAGTATAGGGGGCAGACCTGAAGCTTTCTTT	CASSIGGRPEAFF
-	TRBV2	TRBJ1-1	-	TGTGCCAGCAGGGCGAACACTGAAGCTTTCTTT	CASRANTEAFF
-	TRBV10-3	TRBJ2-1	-	TGTGCCATCAGTGAGTCGGGAGGGGGGAATGAGCAGTTCTTC	CAISESGGGNEQFF
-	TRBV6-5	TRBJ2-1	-	TGTGCCAGCAGAGCTAAACTGATCGCCAATGAGCAGTTCTTC	CASRAKLIANEQFF
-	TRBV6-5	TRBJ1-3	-	TGTGCCAGCAGGGACAGTTACTCTGGAAACACCATATATTTT	CASRDSYSGNTIYF
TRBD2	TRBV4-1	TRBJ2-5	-	TGCGCCAGCAGCCAAGAACAGCGGGGGGGCAGGAGGACCCAGTACTTC	CASSQEQRGGRRTQYF
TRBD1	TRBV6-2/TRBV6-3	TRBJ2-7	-	TGTGCCAGCAGTTTCCCGGACAGGGGCTACGAGCAGTACTTC	CASSFPDRGYEQYF
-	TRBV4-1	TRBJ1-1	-	TGCGCCAGCAGCCAACCCAGACAGGTGAACACTGAAGCTTTCTTT	CASSQPRQVNTEAFF